This entry lists 3 T cell receptor beta chains sequenced from one sample in a study of blood T cell repertoires in COVID-19. Data came from immunoSEQ multiplex PCR; TCRdb stores just in-frame clones and leaves some out. The sample carries about 430,000 clones, approximately 90% recorded once. Material for sequencing was PBMCs or T cells enriched from blood (not recorded which). The source is a woman aged 25 to 39 with acute COVID-19.

The gene calls are TRBV19 and TRBJ1-1, with a weak D call TRBD1 (5 bases). Trimming stripped 6 bases from V and 0 bases from J, with 11 bases between. CDR1 LNHDA and CDR2 SQIVND come from the germline V gene (reference sequence). There are 14 residues in the CDR3. Here the CDR3 reads CASSQGLMNTEAFF. The CDR3 nucleotides are TGTGCCAGTAGCCAGGGCCTAATGAACACTGAAGCTTTCTTT. Full variable domain (remainder filled in from reference TRBV19 and TRBJ1-1): DGGITQSPKYLFRKEGQNVTLSCEQNLNHDAMYWYRQDPGQGLRLIYYSQIVNDFQKGDIAEGYSVSREKKESFPLTVTSAQKNPTAFYLCASSQGLMNTEAFFGQGTRLTVV.

To note about this clone: This sample also contains other DNA sequences that code for the same CDR3. The chain combines TRBV2 with TRBJ1-5; possible D gene TRBD1, 5 bases. Germline-derived CDR1 and CDR2 are SNHLY and FYNNEI. CDR3 length: 13 residues. Deletions cut 8 bases from V and 4 bases from J, with 12 bases between. CDR3 nucleotide sequence: TGTGCCAGCTCACGGGGGAGTAATCAGCCCCAGCATTTT. Translation gives CASSRGSNQPQHF.

The chain couples TRBV19 to TRBJ1-3, with a possible D match to TRBD1 (6 bases). CDR3 length: 16 amino acids. The V gene's germline CDR1 is LNHDA and CDR2 SQIVND (reference sequence). The V end was cut by 7 bases, the J end by 0 bases, with 16 bases between. This CDR3 reads CASTPKGQISGNTIYF. The CDR3 DNA reads as TGTGCCAGTACCCCGAAGGGACAAATCTCTGGAAACACCATATATTTT.